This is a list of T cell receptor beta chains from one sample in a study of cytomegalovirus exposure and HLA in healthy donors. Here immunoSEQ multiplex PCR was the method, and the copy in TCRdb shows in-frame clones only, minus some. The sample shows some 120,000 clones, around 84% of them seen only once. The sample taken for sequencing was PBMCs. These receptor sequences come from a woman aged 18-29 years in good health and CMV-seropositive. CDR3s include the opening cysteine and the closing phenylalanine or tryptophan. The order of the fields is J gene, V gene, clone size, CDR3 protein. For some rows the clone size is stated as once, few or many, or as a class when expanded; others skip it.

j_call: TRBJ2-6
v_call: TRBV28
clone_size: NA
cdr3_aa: CASSFGTPSGANVLTF

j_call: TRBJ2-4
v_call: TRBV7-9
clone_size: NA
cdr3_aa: CASSSRTGGSGDIQYF

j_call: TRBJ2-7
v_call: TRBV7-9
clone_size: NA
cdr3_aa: CSSSPRDRVYEQYF

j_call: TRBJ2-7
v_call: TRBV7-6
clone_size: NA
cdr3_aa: CASSIGTGEDEQYF

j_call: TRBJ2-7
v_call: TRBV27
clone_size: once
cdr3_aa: CASSRSGEQYF

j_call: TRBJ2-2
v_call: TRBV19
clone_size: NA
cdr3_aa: CATTGTRATGELFF

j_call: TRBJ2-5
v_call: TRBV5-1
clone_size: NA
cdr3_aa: CASSSASGGASETQYF

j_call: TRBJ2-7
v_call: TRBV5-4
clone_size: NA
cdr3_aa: CASSASGQGSYEQYF

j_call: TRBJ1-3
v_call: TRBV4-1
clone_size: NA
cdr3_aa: CASSQTGIRSGNTIYF

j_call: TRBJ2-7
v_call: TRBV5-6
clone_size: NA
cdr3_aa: CASSSTRGGYEQYF

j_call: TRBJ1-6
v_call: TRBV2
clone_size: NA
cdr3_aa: CASRPPGGAFGSPLHF

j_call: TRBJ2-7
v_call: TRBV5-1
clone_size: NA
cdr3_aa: CASSNAGGPYEQYF

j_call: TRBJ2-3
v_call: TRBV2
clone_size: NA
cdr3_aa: CASYRGVGADTQYF

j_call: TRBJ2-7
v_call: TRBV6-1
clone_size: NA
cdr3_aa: CASSEEGQGTYEQYF

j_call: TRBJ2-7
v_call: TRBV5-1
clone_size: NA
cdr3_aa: CASSLGPGTGGSEVQYF

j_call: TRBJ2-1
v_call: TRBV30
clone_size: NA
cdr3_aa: CAWSRGGGAAGEQFF

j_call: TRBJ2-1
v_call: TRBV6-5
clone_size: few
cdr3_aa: CASSPWTGGQDEQFF

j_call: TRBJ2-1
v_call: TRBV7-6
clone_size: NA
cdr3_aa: CASRGADNEQFF

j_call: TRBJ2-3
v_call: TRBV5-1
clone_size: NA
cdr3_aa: CASSLDVQDTQYF

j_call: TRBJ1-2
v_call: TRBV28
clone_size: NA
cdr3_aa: CASSSGQAYGYTF

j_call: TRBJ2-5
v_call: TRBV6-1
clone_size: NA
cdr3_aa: CASSDDREETQYF

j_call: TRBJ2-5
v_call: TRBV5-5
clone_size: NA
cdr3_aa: CASSLGGGQETQYF

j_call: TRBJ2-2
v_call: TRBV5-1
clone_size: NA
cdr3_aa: CASSGTANTGELFF

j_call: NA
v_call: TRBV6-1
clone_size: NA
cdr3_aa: CASSIRQVIYEQYF

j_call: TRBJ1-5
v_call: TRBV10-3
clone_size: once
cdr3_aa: CAISDAGARQPQHF

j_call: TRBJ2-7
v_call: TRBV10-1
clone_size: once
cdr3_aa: CASRTNHEQYF

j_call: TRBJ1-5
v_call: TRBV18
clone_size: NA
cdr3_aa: CASSPFPGQGGGNQPQHF

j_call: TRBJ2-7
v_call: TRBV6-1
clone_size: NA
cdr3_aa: CASGEGISYEQYF

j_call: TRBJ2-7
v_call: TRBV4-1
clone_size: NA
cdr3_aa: CASSHLTTGSYEQYF

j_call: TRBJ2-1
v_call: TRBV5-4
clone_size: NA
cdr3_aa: CASGSDEQFF

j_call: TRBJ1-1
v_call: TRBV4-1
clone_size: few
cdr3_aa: CASSQDGGEAFF

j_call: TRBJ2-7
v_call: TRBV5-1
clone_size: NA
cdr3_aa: CASSSLPGLAGWEQYF

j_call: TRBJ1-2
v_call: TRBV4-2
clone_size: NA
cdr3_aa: CASSQEATGGDYGYTF

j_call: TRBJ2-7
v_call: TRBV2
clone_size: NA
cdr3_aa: CASSFDRTYEQYF

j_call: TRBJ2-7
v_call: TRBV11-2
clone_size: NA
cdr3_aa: CASSLGAGVSYEQYF

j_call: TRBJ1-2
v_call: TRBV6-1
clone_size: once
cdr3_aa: CASSEREGSGYGYTF

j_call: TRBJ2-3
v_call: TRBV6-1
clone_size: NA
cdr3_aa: CASSEARTLRGTDTQYF

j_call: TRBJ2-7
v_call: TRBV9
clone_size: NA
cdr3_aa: CASSVEDRGSYEQYF

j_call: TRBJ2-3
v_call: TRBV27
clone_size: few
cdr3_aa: CASSLLAGGRTDTQYF

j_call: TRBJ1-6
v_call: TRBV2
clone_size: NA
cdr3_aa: CASSLDRSSDSPLHF

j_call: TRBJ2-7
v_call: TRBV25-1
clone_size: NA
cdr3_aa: CASSGPLRGYYEQYF